This T cell receptor beta chain comes out of a study of blood T cell repertoires in COVID-19. On the study more broadly: The analysed material was cDNA or gDNA that came from T cells, B-cell-depleted T cells, or PBMCs.

In germline, CDR1 is SGHTA, CDR2 FQGNSA. V trimming: 5 bases; J trimming: 4 bases; junction bases outside the gene matches: 14. The CDR3 is 17 amino acids. As handled by the study authors: Estimated nucleated cell counts came from reference gene primer amplification. The method was immunoSEQ multiplex PCR; TCRdb's version includes in-frame clones alone and lacks a portion of them. From that table come the V and J calls and clone size; the DNA was used to work out D and trimming. The sample consists of about 140,000 clones, around 90% of them appearing once. The clonotype comes from a man in his 60s with active or convalescent COVID-19. The gene calls are TRBV7-2 and TRBJ2-7, with 10 bases fitting TRBD1. The sequencing sample was made of peripheral blood. CDR3 sequence reads: CASSVRQGAGRVYEQYF. The CDR3 nucleotides are TGTGCCAGCAGCGTCAGACAGGGGGCAGGTAGAGTATACGAGCAGTACTTC. Full variable domain (outside the CDR3, taken from reference TRBV7-2 and TRBJ2-7): GAGVSQSPSNKVTEKGKDVELRCDPISGHTALYWYRQSLGQGLEFLIYFQGNSAPDKSGLPSDRFSAERTGGSVSTLTIQRTQQEDSAVYLCASSVRQGAGRVYEQYFGPGTRLTVT.